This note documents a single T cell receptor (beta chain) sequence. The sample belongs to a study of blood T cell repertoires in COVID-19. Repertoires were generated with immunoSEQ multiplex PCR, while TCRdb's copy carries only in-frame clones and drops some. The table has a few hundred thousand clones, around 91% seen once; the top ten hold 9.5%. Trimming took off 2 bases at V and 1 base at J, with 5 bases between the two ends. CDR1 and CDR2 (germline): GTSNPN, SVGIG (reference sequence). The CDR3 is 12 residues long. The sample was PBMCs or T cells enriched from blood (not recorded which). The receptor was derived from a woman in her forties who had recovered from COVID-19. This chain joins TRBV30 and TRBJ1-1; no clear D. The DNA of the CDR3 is TGTGCCTGGAGTCCACAGAACACTGAAGCTTTCTTT. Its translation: CAWSPQNTEAFF.